One and the same sample provided the 25 T cell receptor beta chains below, sequenced in a study of cytomegalovirus exposure and HLA in healthy donors. The primer mix had 60 Vbeta and 13 Jbeta primers. TCRdb's table, derived via immunoSEQ multiplex PCR, lists solely in-frame clones and lacks some. This table has some 150,000 clones, around 80% appearing once. Sequencing was performed on PBMCs. Source of these receptors: a woman aged 50 to 65 in good health and CMV-seronegative.

The chain carries TRBV13 and TRBJ1-6; D uncertain. The germline gives CDR1 PRHDT, CDR2 FYEKMQ (reference sequence). This CDR3 spans 14 amino acids. V lost 7 bases and J 4 bases, leaving 11 bases between the germline ends. CDR3 sequence: CASTQRAYNSPLHF. CDR3 DNA: TGTGCCAGCACGCAGCGGGCGTATAATTCACCCCTCCACTTT.

A few counts support this clone. The chain couples TRBV28 to TRBJ1-4, with TRBD1 matching 7 bases. Germline trimming cut 2 bases from V and 4 bases from J; bases unmatched to any gene: 10. The CDR3 covers 17 residues. CDR1 and CDR2 (germline): MDHEN, SYDVKM. The CDR3 protein is CASSLMGRDRHNEKLFF. CDR3 coding DNA: TGTGCCAGCAGTTTAATGGGCCGGGACAGACATAATGAAAAACTGTTTTTT.

Only a few counts were recorded for this clone. V and J are TRBV29-1 and TRBJ2-5, with 7 bases lining up with TRBD1. Trimming took 8 bases from V and 2 from J; bases not matched to a gene: 8. CDR1 is SQVTM and CDR2 is ANQGSEA in the germline V gene. CDR3 length: 13 residues. In DNA, the CDR3 is TGCAGCCTGAGGGGGCCAGGACAAGAGACCCAGTACTTC. It codes for CSLRGPGQETQYF.

V is TRBV28 and J is TRBJ1-5, with TRBD1 matching over 8 bases. Germline V gene data show CDR1 as MDHEN and CDR2 as SYDVKM. The CDR3 loop spans 14 amino acids. J was trimmed by 6 bases and V by 6 bases; bases with no gene match: 7. The CDR3 sequence: CASRLGQGGQPQHF. CDR3 nucleotides: TGTGCCAGCAGGCTCGGACAGGGAGGTCAGCCCCAGCATTTT.

This chain links TRBV9 with TRBJ1-2, with 7 bases that match TRBD1. Germline V gene data show CDR1 as SGDLS and CDR2 as YYNGEE. This CDR3 contains 15 residues. The V segment lost 4 bases and the J segment 7 bases; nucleotides outside the gene matches: 13. The CDR3 DNA reads as TGTGCCAGCAGCCTTAGGGACAGCCAGCATAGTGGCTACACCTTC. Translation: CASSLRDSQHSGYTF.

The chain has TRBV5-1 and TRBJ2-5; D is possibly TRBD2 (6 bases). Judging by the DNA end, TRBJ2-7 fits better; the J call may be wrong. In germline, CDR1 is SGHRS, CDR2 YFSETQ. The CDR3 has 15 amino acids. CDR3 amino acids: CASSPGDGLSYEQYF. CDR3 DNA: TGCGCCAGCAGCCCGGGGGACGGCCTCTCCTACGAGCAGTACTTC.

The chain links TRBV7-2 to TRBJ2-5; TRBD1 might be the D (6 bases). CDR3 length: 14 residues. CDR1 is SGHTA, CDR2 FQGNSA, per germline. V was cut by 1 base and J by 5 bases, with 11 bases left in between. The CDR3 loop is CASSLVRGGETQYF. The CDR3 DNA reads as TGTGCCAGCAGCTTAGTCAGGGGCGGGGAGACCCAGTACTTC. The full variable domain, rest sourced from reference TRBV7-2 and TRBJ2-5, is GAGVSQSPSNKVTEKGKDVELRCDPISGHTALYWYRQSLGQGLEFLIYFQGNSAPDKSGLPSDRFSAERTGGSVSTLTIQRTQQEDSAVYLCASSLVRGGETQYFGPGTRLLVL.

The chain joins TRBV18 to TRBJ2-7; 7 bases line up with TRBD1. Germline V gene data show CDR1 as KGHSH and CDR2 as LQKENI. Trimming at V came to 0 bases and at J to 5 bases, leaving 10 bases not matched to a gene. The CDR3 spans 16 residues. The CDR3 DNA reads TGTGCCAGCTCACCACCAGTAACAGGGGCGAAGAACGAGCAGTACTTC. It encodes CASSPPVTGAKNEQYF.

The CDR3 DNA sequence: TGTGCCAGCTCACCACGGAGCGGATCCTACAATGAGCAGTTCTTC. Amino acids: CASSPRSGSYNEQFF. The chain combines TRBV18 with TRBJ2-1; tentatively, D is TRBD2 (5 bases). The V gene's germline CDR1 is KGHSH and CDR2 LQKENI. Trimming left V 1 base short and J 1 base short, with 8 bases between. The CDR3 runs 15 residues. Combining the CDR3 with reference TRBV18 and TRBJ2-1 gives the whole variable domain NAGVMQNPRHLVRRRGQEARLRCSPMKGHSHVYWYRQLPEEGLKFMVYLQKENIIDESGMPKERFSAEFPKEGPSILRIQQVVRGDSAAYFCASSPRSGSYNEQFFGPGTRLTVL.

This clone has just one count. The V gene is TRBV14, the J gene TRBJ1-1, with a possible D match to TRBD1 (6 bases). This CDR3 comprises 12 residues. The ends were cut back, 8 bases at V and 1 base at J, with 8 bases in the middle. The germline CDR1 and CDR2 sequences are SGHDN and FVKESK. CDR3 sequence reads: CASGGANTEAFF. CDR3 nucleotides: TGTGCCAGCGGGGGGGCGAACACTGAAGCTTTCTTT.

V gene TRBV9 combines with J gene TRBJ2-7; D is possibly TRBD2 (7 bases). V lost 7 bases to trimming and J lost 2 bases, with 22 bases between them. Germline-derived CDR1 and CDR2 are SGDLS and YYNGEE. CDR3 length: 16 amino acids. In nucleotides, the CDR3 is TGTGCCAGCTCATCCCGGGGGGCGTCTCTAACCTACGAGCAGTACTTC. Its translation is CASSSRGASLTYEQYF.

The count of this clone is one. V is TRBV18 and J is TRBJ1-4; a weak D match, TRBD1 (6 bases). V gave up 2 bases and J gave up 8 bases, with 15 bases separating them. There are 15 residues in the CDR3. The germline V gene encodes CDR1 KGHSH and CDR2 LQKENI. CDR3 loop: CASSPSPGQREKLFF. As DNA, the CDR3 is TGTGCCAGCTCACCATCCCCGGGACAACGGGAAAAACTGTTTTTT.

This clone was counted a few times. V and J are TRBV2 and TRBJ2-1; TRBD1 matches at 8 bases. CDR3 length: 15 amino acids. V shed 6 bases, J shed 7 bases, and the junction held 11 bases outside the gene matches. The V gene's germline CDR1 is SNHLY and CDR2 FYNNEI. DNA for the CDR3: TGTGCCAGCAGGGTTCCGACAGGGGTCACAAATGAGCAGTTCTTC. Its protein is CASRVPTGVTNEQFF.

The chain joins TRBV4-3 to TRBJ1-2, with a weak D call TRBD1 (6 bases). Germline V CDR1 and CDR2: LGHNA, YSLEER. The CDR3 consists of 15 residues. Between the trimmed V and J ends, which lost 4 bases and 7 bases, there was a span of 19 bases. CDR3 bases: TGCGCCAGCAGCCGAACAGGGTCATGGGATTTTGGCTACACCTTC. Translating gives CASSRTGSWDFGYTF.

This chain's CDR3 is CASSPGGTGSYEQFF. The CDR3 DNA reads as TGTGCCAGCAGCCCAGGGGGGACAGGGAGCTATGAGCAGTTCTTC. The gene calls are TRBV7-2 and TRBJ2-1, with 9 bases identical to TRBD1. Germline CDR1 is SGHTA and CDR2 is FQGNSA. Unmatched junction bases numbered 10, after V lost 5 bases and J lost 8 bases. The CDR3 has 15 residues.

V and J are TRBV7-2 and TRBJ1-1; 8 positions match TRBD1. This CDR3 region has 14 residues. V dropped 5 bases and J dropped 1; count of bases not matched to a gene: 3. Germline CDR1 is SGHTA and CDR2 is FQGNSA. The CDR3 region is CASSIGQGNTEAFF. In nucleotides, the CDR3 is TGTGCCAGCAGCATAGGACAGGGGAACACTGAAGCTTTCTTT. Using reference TRBV7-2 and TRBJ1-1 for the parts outside the CDR3, the full variable domain is GAGVSQSPSNKVTEKGKDVELRCDPISGHTALYWYRQSLGQGLEFLIYFQGNSAPDKSGLPSDRFSAERTGGSVSTLTIQRTQQEDSAVYLCASSIGQGNTEAFFGQGTRLTVV.

The rearrangement joins TRBV27 to TRBJ2-5; 10 nucleotides match TRBD1. This CDR3 has 16 amino acids. V trimming: 3 bases; J trimming: 4 bases; junction bases outside the gene matches: 8. Germline CDR1 reads MNHEY; CDR2 reads SMNVEV (reference sequence). CDR3 sequence (DNA): TGTGCCAGCAGTTTGTCACGGACAGGGGGACGAGAGACCCAGTACTTC. It codes for CASSLSRTGGRETQYF.

This rearrangement joins TRBV19 to TRBJ1-1, with a tentative D call TRBD1 (6 bases). Germline assignment: CDR1 LNHDA and CDR2 SQIVND (reference sequence). The CDR3 loop spans 14 amino acids. The germline V and J ends were trimmed by 5 bases and 1 base, with 11 bases remaining between them. This CDR3 reads CASSADRRNTEAFF. The CDR3 DNA sequence: TGTGCCAGTAGTGCAGACAGGAGGAACACTGAAGCTTTCTTT.

V gene TRBV7-2 combines with J gene TRBJ2-1; tentative D call: TRBD1 (10 bases). V shed 3 bases and J shed 7 bases, with 19 bases lying between them. Germline V gene sequence: CDR1 SGHTA, CDR2 FQGNSA. This CDR3 comprises 16 residues. The CDR3 nucleotides read TGTGCCAGCAGCTTTCCTAGCGGGACAGGGGATAATGAGCAGTTCTTC. This encodes CASSFPSGTGDNEQFF.

The V and J genes are TRBV7-9 and TRBJ1-4; D uncertain. Germline V gives CDR1 SEHNR, CDR2 FQNEAQ (reference sequence). V was cut by 5 bases and J by 4 bases, with 11 bases left in between. CDR3 length: 14 residues. Here the CDR3 reads CASSLTPNNEKLFF. CDR3 coding DNA: TGTGCCAGCAGCCTGACACCCAATAATGAAAAACTGTTTTTT.

The chain links TRBV20-1 to TRBJ2-1; weak D call: TRBD2 (6 bases). The CDR3 extends over 11 amino acids. In germline, CDR1 is DFQATT, CDR2 SNEGSKA (reference sequence). Trimming left V 3 bases short and J 7 bases short, with 7 bases between. The CDR3 DNA sequence: TGCAGTGCTAGCCGGGGGAATGAGCAGTTCTTC. Its protein is CSASRGNEQFF.

The chain combines TRBV28 with TRBJ2-1; 12 bases line up with TRBD2. This CDR3 region has 15 residues. J was trimmed by 5 bases and V by 5 bases; bases with no gene match: 4. Germline V CDR1 and CDR2: MDHEN, SYDVKM. The CDR3 loop is CASSVTSGRNNEQFF. Here the CDR3 DNA reads TGTGCCAGCAGTGTCACTAGCGGGAGGAACAATGAGCAGTTCTTC.

The table lists this clone with a count of one. The chain carries TRBV18 and TRBJ2-1; TRBD1 matches 9 bases. Germline CDR1 and CDR2: KGHSH and LQKENI. The J segment lost 7 bases and the V segment lost 1 base, leaving 8 bases of the junction unmatched. The CDR3 is 16 amino acids. The CDR3 spells CASSPLGQGLGNEQFF. DNA of the CDR3: TGTGCCAGCTCACCACTGGGACAGGGACTTGGGAATGAGCAGTTCTTC.

The V call is TRBV15, the J call TRBJ1-2, with a possible D match to TRBD1 (6 bases). Germline V gene data show CDR1 as LNHNV and CDR2 as YYDKDF (reference sequence). The CDR3 is made up of 16 amino acids. Trimming removed 0 bases at V and 4 bases at J, with 15 bases between. CDR3 sequence (DNA): TGTGCCACCAGCAGAGAGCGGGGGGCCATTCCCTATGGCTACACCTTC. This gives the protein CATSRERGAIPYGYTF.

This clone turned up a few times. CDR3 sequence reads: CASSQDTGGGYNEQFF. The CDR3 region has the DNA TGCGCCAGCAGCCAAGATACGGGAGGGGGCTACAATGAGCAGTTCTTC. This chain connects TRBV4-3 to TRBJ2-1; TRBD2 matches 8 bases. The CDR3 is 16 residues long. The ends lost 0 bases at V and 3 bases at J; junction bases unmatched: 4. Germline V gene data show CDR1 as LGHNA and CDR2 as YSLEER.